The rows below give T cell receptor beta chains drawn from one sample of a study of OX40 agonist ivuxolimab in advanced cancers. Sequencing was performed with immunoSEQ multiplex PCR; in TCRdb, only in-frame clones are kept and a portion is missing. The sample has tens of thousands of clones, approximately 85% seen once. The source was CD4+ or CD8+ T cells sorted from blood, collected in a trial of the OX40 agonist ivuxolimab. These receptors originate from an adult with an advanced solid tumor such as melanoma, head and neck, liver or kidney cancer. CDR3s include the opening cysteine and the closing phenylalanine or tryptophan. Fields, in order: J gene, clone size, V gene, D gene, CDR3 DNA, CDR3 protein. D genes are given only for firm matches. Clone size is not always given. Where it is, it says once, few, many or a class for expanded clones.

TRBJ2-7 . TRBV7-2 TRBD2 TGTGCCAGCAGCTCTAGCGGGAGGGCCTACGAGCAGTACTTC CASSSSGRAYEQYF
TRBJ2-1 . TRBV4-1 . TGCGCCAGCAGCCAGAAAGATGAGCAGTTCTTC CASSQKDEQFF
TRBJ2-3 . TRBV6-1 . TGTGCCAGCAGCCCTAGCGCCAAAGATACGCAGTATTTT CASSPSAKDTQYF
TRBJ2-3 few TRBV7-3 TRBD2 TGTGCCAGCAGCCCTTTTGGTAGCGGGAGCACAGATACGCAGTATTTT CASSPFGSGSTDTQYF
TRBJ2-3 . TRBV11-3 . TGTGCCAGCAGCCCAGCCTCCCGCACTTCTACGCAGTATTTT CASSPASRTSTQYF
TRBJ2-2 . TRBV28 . TGTGCCAGCAGTTTAGTCGTCCAGGCCCCCGGGGAGCTGTTTTTT CASSLVVQAPGELFF
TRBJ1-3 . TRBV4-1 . TGCGCCAGCAGCCAAGATCGGAGGGCAGGGAAGGTCTCTGGAAACACCATATATTTT CASSQDRRAGKVSGNTIYF
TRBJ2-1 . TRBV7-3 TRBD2 TGTGCCAGCAGCGTTAGCGGGAGGGCCGGTGAGCAGTTCTTC CASSVSGRAGEQFF
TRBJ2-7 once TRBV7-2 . TGTGCCAGCAGCTTACGAATAGGGGACGGCTACGAGCAGTACTTC CASSLRIGDGYEQYF
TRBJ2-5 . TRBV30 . TGTGCCTGGAGTGTCCGTGAGACCCAGTACTTC CAWSVRETQYF
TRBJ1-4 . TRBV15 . TGTGCCACCAGCAGAGTAGTAGGGGGAAATGAAAAACTGTTTTTT CATSRVVGGNEKLFF
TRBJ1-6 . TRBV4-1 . TGCGCCAGCAGCCTCCGGGGAGTGCATAATTCACCCCTCCACTTT CASSLRGVHNSPLHF
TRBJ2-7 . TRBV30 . TGTGCCTGGAGTGGGGGGGGCAAGGCAAGGAACGAGCAGTACTTC CAWSGGGKARNEQYF
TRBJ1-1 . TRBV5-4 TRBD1 TGTGCCAGCAGCTTTGGACAGGACCCCCCTGAAGCTTTCTTT CASSFGQDPPEAFF
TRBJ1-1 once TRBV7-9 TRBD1 TGTGCCAGCACCCAGGGGGCTCCCACTGAAGCTTTCTTT CASTQGAPTEAFF
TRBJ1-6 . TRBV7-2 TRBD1 TGTGCCAGCAGCTCACGTTGGACAGGGGGAGATTCACCCCTCCACTTT CASSSRWTGGDSPLHF
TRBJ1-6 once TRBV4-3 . TGCGCCAGCAGCCAAGATCTGGCAGGGTCGGGCAATTCACCCCTCCACTTT CASSQDLAGSGNSPLHF
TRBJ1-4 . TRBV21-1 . TGTGCCAGCAGCACCCAGCGGGTTGGAGGCGAAAAACTGTTTTTT CASSTQRVGGEKLFF
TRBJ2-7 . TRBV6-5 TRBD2 TGTGCCAGCAGTTGCTTGGGACTAGCGGGATGCGAGCAGTACTTC CASSCLGLAGCEQYF